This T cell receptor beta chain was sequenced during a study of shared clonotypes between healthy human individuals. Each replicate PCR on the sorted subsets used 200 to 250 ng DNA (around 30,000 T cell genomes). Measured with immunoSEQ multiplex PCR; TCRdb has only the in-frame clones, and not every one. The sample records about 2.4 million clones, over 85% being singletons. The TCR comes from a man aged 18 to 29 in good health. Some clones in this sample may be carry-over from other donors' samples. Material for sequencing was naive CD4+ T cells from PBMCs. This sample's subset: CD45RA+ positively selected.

The CDR3 sequence: CASSLRLAGGVGELFF. In DNA form, the CDR3 reads TGTGCCAGCAGTCTCCGACTAGCGGGAGGGGTCGGGGAGCTGTTTTTT. V and J are TRBV27 and TRBJ2-2; 14 bases map to TRBD2. Germline CDR1 and CDR2: MNHEY and SMNVEV (reference sequence). Losses at the gene ends were 5 bases for V and 7 bases for J; bases not matched to a gene: 6. The CDR3 covers 16 residues.